A selection of T cell receptor beta chains follows, all from one sample in a study of blood T cell repertoires in COVID-19. Sequencing used immunoSEQ multiplex PCR; TCRdb keeps in-frame clones, though not all of them. Seen here are some 53,000 clones, roughly 91% observed once, and the top ten hold about 2.9%. The sequencing input was peripheral blood. The source of these receptors is a human donor in a cohort sampled during active COVID-19. Each CDR3 is given with its conserved first and last residue. The D gene is left open where the match is weak. Only part of the rows carry a size: once, few, many, or a class if the clone is expanded.

NA	TRBV5-1	NA	TRBJ2-7	CASSLGLITYEQYF	TGCGCCAGCAGCTTGGGACTGATAACCTACGAGCAGTACTTC
TRBD1	TRBV5-1	NA	TRBJ2-6	CASSLGRQGNTGANVLTF	TGCGCCAGCAGCTTAGGGCGACAGGGTAATACTGGGGCCAACGTCCTGACTTTC
NA	TRBV5-3	NA	TRBJ1-2	CARSSGTSNYGYTF	TGTGCCAGAAGCTCCGGGACTTCCAACTATGGCTACACCTTC
NA	TRBV7-2	NA	TRBJ2-5	CATAPSPQETQYF	TGTGCAACAGCCCCTAGCCCCCAGGAGACCCAGTACTTC
NA	TRBV4-1	NA	TRBJ1-6	CASSQDVDSSYNSPLHF	TGCGCCAGCAGCCAAGATGTAGACAGCTCCTATAATTCACCCCTCCACTTT
NA	TRBV25-1	NA	TRBJ1-5	CASRETGIGQPQHF	TGTGCCAGCAGGGAAACAGGGATCGGTCAGCCCCAGCATTTT
TRBD1	TRBV7-8	once	TRBJ1-2	CASRKGTGAEPYGYTF	TGTGCCAGCAGAAAGGGGACAGGGGCGGAACCCTATGGCTACACCTTC
NA	TRBV3-1/TRBV3-2	NA	TRBJ1-5	CASSQDGARNQPQHF	TGTGCCAGCAGCCAAGATGGGGCGCGCAATCAGCCCCAGCATTTT
NA	TRBV20-1	NA	TRBJ2-3	CSASLSSGIPDTQYF	TGCAGTGCTAGTCTTAGTTCAGGGATCCCAGATACGCAGTATTTT
NA	TRBV2	NA	TRBJ2-3	CASRLGLSSTDTQYF	TGTGCCAGCAGGCTCGGGTTATCTAGCACAGATACGCAGTATTTT
NA	TRBV10-3	NA	TRBJ2-5	CAISDRIGETQYF	TGTGCCATCAGTGACCGAATCGGGGAGACCCAGTACTTC
TRBD2	TRBV5-1	NA	TRBJ2-3	CASRSVKGRASDTQYF	TGCGCCAGCAGATCTGTGAAAGGGAGGGCTTCAGATACGCAGTATTTT
NA	TRBV29-1	once	TRBJ2-1	CSVVGQDSYNEQFF	TGCAGCGTTGTGGGTCAGGACTCCTACAATGAGCAGTTCTTC
NA	TRBV6-5	NA	TRBJ1-3	CASRSSGNTIYF	TGTGCCAGCAGGAGCTCTGGAAACACCATATATTTT
TRBD2	TRBV28	NA	TRBJ2-7	CASRLASSYEQYF	TGTGCCAGCCGACTAGCGAGCTCCTACGAGCAGTACTTC
TRBD2	TRBV7-9	NA	TRBJ2-1	CASSSGLASNEQFF	TGTGCCAGCAGCTCGGGACTAGCGTCCAATGAGCAGTTCTTC
NA	TRBV7-9	NA	TRBJ1-1	CASSLGADEAFF	TGTGCCAGCAGCTTAGGCGCTGATGAAGCTTTCTTT
NA	TRBV27	NA	TRBJ1-5	CATQKTGDSNQPQHF	TGTGCCACACAGAAGACGGGAGATAGCAATCAGCCCCAGCATTTT
NA	TRBV15	once	TRBJ1-2	CATSRVGNPNYGYTF	TGTGCCACCAGCAGAGTCGGTAACCCTAACTATGGCTACACCTTC
TRBD2	TRBV5-1	NA	TRBJ2-1	CASSVTSGAYNEQFF	TGCGCCAGCAGCGTGACTAGCGGAGCCTACAATGAGCAGTTCTTC
TRBD1	TRBV9	NA	TRBJ2-5	CASSVGQGAAGFRETQYF	TGTGCCAGCAGCGTAGGACAGGGGGCTGCTGGCTTTCGAGAGACCCAGTACTTC
TRBD2	TRBV4-2	NA	TRBJ2-3	CASSQERLAGGTDTQYF	TGTGCCAGCAGCCAGGAAAGACTAGCGGGGGGCACAGATACGCAGTATTTT
TRBD2	TRBV27	NA	TRBJ2-1	CASSHGTSVREQFF	TGTGCCAGCAGCCATGGGACTAGCGTAAGGGAGCAGTTCTTC
TRBD2	TRBV4-1	NA	TRBJ2-1	CASSQDGGRTSLYNEQFF	TGCGCCAGCAGCCAAGATGGGGGGAGGACTAGCCTTTACAATGAGCAGTTCTTC
TRBD2	TRBV19	NA	TRBJ2-2	CASRRLAGGTGELFF	TGTGCCAGTAGGAGACTAGCGGGAGGGACCGGGGAGCTGTTTTTT
NA	TRBV5-1	NA	TRBJ1-4	CASSLSGTRDVGEKLFF	TGCGCCAGCAGCTTATCCGGGACACGGGACGTTGGGGAAAAACTGTTTTTT